A selection of T cell receptor beta chains follows, all from one sample in a study of shared clonotypes between healthy human individuals. Data came from immunoSEQ multiplex PCR; TCRdb stores just in-frame clones and leaves some out. Among millions of clones listed, more than 80% were seen once. The sequenced sample consisted of naive CD4+ T cells from PBMCs. These receptors were taken from a man between 18 and 29 years old in good health. Some clones in this sample may be carry-over from other donors' samples. Each CDR3 is given with its conserved first and last residue. The D gene is left open where the match is weak. For some rows the clone size is stated as once, few or many, or as a class when expanded; others skip it.

>TRBD2|.|TRBV15|TRBJ2-5|16
CATSKKLAGVGETQYF
TGTGCCACCAGCAAGAAACTAGCGGGAGTAGGTGAGACCCAGTACTTC
>.|.|TRBV9|TRBJ1-1|15
CASSAVQRGNTEAFF
TGTGCCAGCAGCGCCGTCCAGAGGGGGAACACTGAAGCTTTCTTT
>TRBD2|.|TRBV2|TRBJ2-3|15
CASRNSLAVTDTQYF
TGTGCCAGCAGGAATTCGCTAGCGGTCACAGATACGCAGTATTTT
>.|.|TRBV2|TRBJ2-2|12
CASGQGTGELFF
TGTGCCAGCGGTCAGGGCACCGGGGAGCTGTTTTTT
>TRBD2|.|TRBV4-3|TRBJ2-2|18
CASSQTSGIAANTGELFF
TGCGCCAGCAGCCAGACTAGCGGGATTGCCGCGAACACCGGGGAGCTGTTTTTT
>.|.|TRBV6-5|TRBJ2-6|15
CASSKNRAGANVLTF
TGTGCCAGCAGCAAAAACAGAGCGGGGGCCAACGTCCTGACTTTC
>TRBD1|.|TRBV7-9|TRBJ2-5|14
CASSDKGAKETQYF
TGTGCCAGCAGTGATAAGGGGGCGAAAGAGACCCAGTACTTC
>.|.|TRBV10-1|TRBJ2-2|13
CASSRGNTGELFF
TGCGCCAGCAGTCGAGGGAACACCGGGGAGCTGTTTTTT
>.|.|TRBV6-5|TRBJ2-7|13
CATGGAPIYEQYF
TGTGCCACGGGTGGGGCCCCAATCTACGAGCAGTACTTC
>.|.|TRBV7-9|TRBJ2-1|13
CASSLAGGNEQFF
TGTGCCAGCAGCTTAGCGGGCGGAAATGAGCAGTTCTTC
>.|.|TRBV5-1|TRBJ2-7|11
CASSLSDEQYF
TGCGCCAGCAGCTTAAGTGACGAGCAGTACTTC
>.|.|TRBV5-1|TRBJ2-2|14
CASSLARATGELFF
TGCGCCAGCAGCTTGGCCAGGGCCACCGGGGAGCTGTTTTTT
>TRBD2|.|TRBV7-3|TRBJ2-1|15
CASSISGTSYNEQFF
TGTGCCAGCAGCATTAGCGGGACCTCCTACAATGAGCAGTTCTTC
>.|.|TRBV7-9|TRBJ1-4|15
CASRFTGGAGEKLFF
TGTGCCAGCAGGTTTACAGGAGGCGCAGGGGAAAAACTGTTTTTT
>.|.|TRBV7-2|TRBJ1-5|15
CASSLDGTSNQPQHF
TGTGCCAGCAGCTTAGATGGGACTAGCAATCAGCCCCAGCATTTT
>.|.|TRBV4-2|TRBJ1-1|14
CASSRAQGNTEAFF
TGTGCCAGCAGCCGAGCACAAGGAAACACTGAAGCTTTCTTT
>TRBD1|.|TRBV4-2|TRBJ1-1|16
CASSQRAGGRDTEAFF
TGTGCCAGCAGCCAAAGGGCAGGGGGCAGGGACACTGAAGCTTTCTTT
>.|.|TRBV28|TRBJ2-1|18
CASSKPPFRQPSYNEQFF
TGTGCCAGCAGCAAACCCCCTTTCCGGCAGCCGTCCTACAATGAGCAGTTCTTC
>.|once|TRBV7-3|TRBJ2-2|16
CASSLMLRANTGELFF
TGTGCCAGCAGCTTAATGCTCCGAGCCAACACCGGGGAGCTGTTTTTT
>.|.|TRBV10-3|TRBJ1-1|13
CAISESPPTEAFF
TGTGCCATCAGTGAGTCGCCTCCGACTGAAGCTTTCTTT
>TRBD2|.|TRBV5-1|TRBJ2-7|14
CASSLSTGGTEQYF
TGCGCCAGCAGCTTGTCGACGGGAGGGACCGAGCAGTACTTC
>.|once|TRBV28|TRBJ1-2|14
CASSLPGEPYGYTF
TGTGCCAGCAGTTTACCCGGCGAGCCCTATGGCTACACCTTC
>.|.|TRBV11-2|TRBJ2-7|11
CASSLAGPEYF
TGTGCCAGCAGCTTAGCAGGGCCGGAGTACTTC
>.|.|TRBV7-2|TRBJ2-2|15
CASSLGPDGTGELFF
TGTGCCAGCAGCTTGGGGCCGGACGGGACAGGGGAGCTGTTTTTT
>TRBD2|.|TRBV30|TRBJ2-7|17
CAWSGRPGLAGAYEQYF
TGTGCCTGGAGTGGACGACCGGGACTAGCGGGGGCCTACGAGCAGTACTTC
>.|.|TRBV11-2|TRBJ2-2|15
CASSPLSGNTGELFF
TGTGCCAGCAGCCCCCTTAGCGGTAACACCGGGGAGCTGTTTTTT
>TRBD2|.|TRBV4-3|TRBJ2-7|19
CASSQDLSLTSGRSDEQYF
TGCGCCAGCAGCCAAGACTTGTCGTTGACTAGCGGGAGGTCGGACGAGCAGTACTTC
>.|.|TRBV29-1|TRBJ2-3|13
CSVDGGGTDTQYF
TGCAGCGTTGATGGCGGGGGCACAGATACGCAGTATTTT
>.|.|TRBV28|TRBJ2-5|14
CASSLPQGGETQYF
TGTGCCAGCAGTTTACCGCAGGGAGGCGAGACCCAGTACTTC
>.|.|TRBV6-1|TRBJ2-2|16
CASSVGGGRSTGELFF
TGTGCCAGCAGTGTAGGGGGAGGGCGGAGCACCGGGGAGCTGTTTTTT
>TRBD2|.|TRBV4-3|TRBJ2-1|18
CASSQDITGLAENNEQFF
TGCGCCAGCAGCCAAGATATCACCGGACTAGCAGAGAACAATGAGCAGTTCTTC
>.|.|TRBV6-1|TRBJ2-7|15
CASRTDGLLSYEQYF
TGTGCCAGCAGAACCGACGGACTCCTGTCCTACGAGCAGTACTTC
>TRBD1|.|TRBV9|TRBJ2-7|15
CASSLRDSGLYEQYF
TGTGCCAGCAGCCTCAGGGACAGTGGTCTCTACGAGCAGTACTTC
>.|.|TRBV27|TRBJ1-1|15
CASSLSEGSGTEAFF
TGTGCCAGCAGTTTATCTGAGGGTTCGGGCACTGAAGCTTTCTTT
>TRBD2|.|TRBV9|TRBJ2-1|16
CASSVDPGGAGNEQFF
TGTGCCAGCAGCGTAGATCCGGGAGGCGCTGGGAATGAGCAGTTCTTC
>.|once|TRBV7-9|TRBJ2-1|15
CASSFGASGVDEQFF
TGTGCCAGCAGCTTCGGGGCTAGTGGGGTGGATGAGCAGTTCTTC
>TRBD1|.|TRBV18|TRBJ1-5|13
CASSSDRGQPQHF
TGTGCCAGCTCATCTGACAGGGGTCAGCCCCAGCATTTT
>TRBD1|.|TRBV6-6|TRBJ1-1|16
CASIKRLGTVNTEAFF
TGTGCCAGCATCAAAAGGCTGGGGACAGTGAACACTGAAGCTTTCTTT
>.|.|TRBV5-1|TRBJ2-1|16
CASSLGGLFSYNEQFF
TGCGCCAGCAGCTTGGGCGGACTCTTCTCCTACAATGAGCAGTTCTTC
>.|.|TRBV20-1|TRBJ2-1|10
CSALYNEQFF
TGCAGTGCTCTTTACAATGAGCAGTTCTTC
>.|.|TRBV12-2|TRBJ1-6|9
CASQPALHF
TGTGCAAGTCAACCGGCCCTCCACTTT
>.|.|TRBV29-1|TRBJ2-7|13
CSVEGNHSYEQYF
TGCAGCGTTGAAGGTAACCACTCCTACGAGCAGTACTTC
>.|.|TRBV11-2|TRBJ2-3|16
CASSLVGDWSTDTQYF
TGTGCCAGCAGCTTAGTAGGGGACTGGAGCACAGATACGCAGTATTTT
>.|.|TRBV11-1|TRBJ1-3|18
CASSFRSHPGRPGNTIYF
TGTGCCAGCAGCTTCCGATCTCATCCGGGGCGGCCTGGAAACACCATATATTTT
>.|.|TRBV7-3|TRBJ2-1|16
CASSLTGDWAYNEQFF
TGTGCCAGCAGCTTAACAGGGGATTGGGCCTACAATGAGCAGTTCTTC
>.|.|TRBV11-3|TRBJ1-6|13
CASSLDLDSPLHF
TGTGCCAGCAGCTTAGATCTCGATTCACCCCTCCACTTT
>.|.|TRBV2|TRBJ2-2|15
CASSEFIGGAGELFF
TGTGCCAGCAGTGAATTTATCGGGGGTGCCGGGGAGCTGTTTTTT